What follows are 18 T cell receptor beta chains derived from one specimen sequenced in a study of metastatic and nonmetastatic thyroid tumors. Via MiXCR, TCRdb re-called the PCR reads. The sample holds just under 45,000 clones, less than 3.5% seen once. Patients were all untreated before their thyroid surgery. Sequenced sample: blood. These receptors were taken from a female donor with papillary thyroid cancer or a benign thyroid nodule (not recorded which). Some clones in this sample may be carry-over from other donors' samples.

This clone showed up many times. This rearrangement joins TRBV9 to TRBJ2-1; 9 nucleotides line up with TRBD2. CDR1 SGDLS and CDR2 YYNGEE come from the germline V gene. V gave up 0 bases and J gave up 3 bases; unmatched junction bases: 10. The CDR3 runs to 18 residues. The CDR3 protein is CASSVEMGLARVYNEQFF. CDR3 nucleotides: TGTGCCAGCAGCGTAGAGATGGGACTAGCTAGGGTCTACAATGAGCAGTTCTTC.

This clone was recorded a few times. A much larger clone is a single base away; this may be a read error. This chain links TRBV9 with TRBJ2-2; no reliable D call. The germline V gene encodes CDR1 SGDLS and CDR2 YYNGEE. Trimming left V 1 base short and J 0 bases short, with 4 bases between. This CDR3 has 14 residues. CDR3: CASSVTTNTGELFF. The CDR3 bases are TGTGCCAGCAGCGTAACGACGAACACCGGGGAGCTGTTTTTT.

The sample holds many counts of this clone. V and J are TRBV7-8 and TRBJ1-6, with 9 bases matching TRBD1. CDR1 SGHVS and CDR2 FQNEAQ come from the germline V gene. V gave up 3 bases and J gave up 10 bases; unmatched junction bases: 4. The CDR3 is 14 residues long. In DNA form, the CDR3 reads TGTGCCAGCAGCTTGGGACAGGGTGGGTCACCCCTCCACTTT. Protein sequence: CASSLGQGGSPLHF.

This clone was seen repeatedly, ten times or more. The chain employs TRBV7-3 and TRBJ2-1; unclear D gene. The CDR3 loop spans 15 amino acids. V was clipped by 7 bases and J by 0 bases, with 13 bases between them. From germline, CDR1 is SGHTA and CDR2 FQGTGA. Here the CDR3 DNA reads TGTGCCAGCACCTCCGGGCCAAGCTCCTACAATGAGCAGTTCTTC. This translates into CASTSGPSSYNEQFF.

This clone was seen many times. This sequence joins TRBV7-3 and TRBJ1-1, with a weak D call TRBD1 (5 bases). CDR3 length equals 14 residues. CDR1 is SGHTA, CDR2 FQGTGA, per germline. V was trimmed by 7 bases and J by 4 bases, leaving 16 bases between them. The DNA for the CDR3 is TGTGCCAGCACCCCAGGGTCGCCGGGCACTGAAGCTTTCTTT. It yields the protein CASTPGSPGTEAFF.

This clone has ten or more counts. With a much larger clone just one base away, this may be a read error. The rearrangement links TRBV19 to TRBJ1-4, with a weak D call TRBD1 (5 bases). Germline V gene data show CDR1 as LNHDA and CDR2 as SQIVND (reference sequence). The CDR3 contains 14 residues. The CDR3 nucleotides are TGTGCCAGTAATAGTGGGGGAACTAATGGAAAACTGTTTTTT. Translation gives CASNSGGTNGKLFF.

The table lists this clone with many counts. The chain combines TRBV12-3 or TRBV12-4 with TRBJ1-2; tentative D call: TRBD1 (5 bases). The CDR3 spans 11 residues. The V gene lost 6 bases and the J gene lost 8 bases, with 10 bases spanning the gap. The CDR3 DNA follows: TGTGCCAGCAGAGACAGAGACGGCTACACCTTC. It encodes CASRDRDGYTF.

The table lists this clone with a few counts. This chain uses TRBV13 with TRBJ1-3; D possibly corresponds to TRBD1 (5 bases). Per the germline V gene, CDR1 is PRHDT and CDR2 is FYEKMQ (reference sequence). The V end was cut by 5 bases, the J end by 0 bases, with 11 bases between. CDR3 length: 15 amino acids. The CDR3 is CASSRGRSSGNTIYF. CDR3 DNA sequence: TGTGCCAGCAGCCGGGGACGTAGCTCTGGAAACACCATATATTTT. The whole variable domain, filled in from reference TRBV13 and TRBJ1-3, reads AAGVIQSPRHLIKEKRETATLKCYPIPRHDTVYWYQQGPGQDPQFLISFYEKMQSDKGSIPDRFSAQQFSDYHSELNMSSLELGDSALYFCASSRGRSSGNTIYFGEGSWLTVV.

This clone was counted ten times or more. This chain connects TRBV5-1 to TRBJ2-7; TRBD2 aligns across 8 bases. CDR1 and CDR2 (germline): SGHRS, YFSETQ. This CDR3 has 14 amino acids. With V trimmed by 4 bases and J by 6 bases, 9 bases remained unmatched. CDR3 residues: CASSTSGTRVEQYF. For the CDR3, the DNA is TGCGCCAGCAGCACCTCCGGGACTAGGGTCGAGCAGTACTTC.

At least ten counts were recorded for this clone. This clone may be a read error of a much larger clone one base away. The sample has other DNA sequences that encode this CDR3 too. This rearrangement joins TRBV30 to TRBJ1-5, with D unresolved. Germline CDR1 is GTSNPN and CDR2 is SVGIG (reference sequence). The CDR3 covers 13 residues. CDR3 region: CAWSRAEYQPQHF. The CDR3 DNA sequence: TGCGCCTGGAGTAGAGCAGAGTATCAGCCCCAGCATTTT.

The sample holds many counts of this clone. This chain joins TRBV2 and TRBJ2-2; D is unresolved. The CDR3 covers 13 residues. CDR1 is SNHLY, CDR2 FYNNEI, per germline. With 9 bases removed from V and 1 base from J, the gap between germline ends came to 9 bases. The CDR3, as DNA: TGTGCCAGATCGACCGTGAACACCGGGGAGCTGTTTTTT. Its translation: CARSTVNTGELFF.

In its sample, this clone was seen many times. The chain has TRBV15 and TRBJ1-1; D is undetermined. Per the germline V gene, CDR1 is LNHNV and CDR2 is YYDKDF (reference sequence). The CDR3 spans 16 residues. Trimming took 1 base from V and 1 from J, leaving 13 bases between them. CDR3 region: CATSRGGLGPNTEAFF. CDR3 bases: TGTGCCACCAGCAGAGGAGGGTTAGGGCCGAACACTGAAGCTTTCTTT. The whole variable domain, remainder taken from reference TRBV15 and TRBJ1-1, is DAMVIQNPRYQVTQFGKPVTLSCSQTLNHNVMYWYQQKSSQAPKLLFHYYDKDFNNEADTPDNFQSRRPNTSFCFLDIRSPGLGDTAMYLCATSRGGLGPNTEAFFGQGTRLTVV.

There are many counts of this clone. Other DNA sequences in this specimen translate into the identical CDR3. CDR3 amino acids: CASSLTQDTEAFF. In DNA form, the CDR3 reads TGTGCCAGCAGCTTGACGCAGGACACTGAAGCTTTCTTT. The chain combines TRBV5-5 with TRBJ1-1; D not certain. Trimming pared 1 base from V and 3 bases from J, leaving 7 bases between. The CDR3 length is 13 residues. The germline gives CDR1 SGHKS, CDR2 YYEKEE (reference sequence). Full variable domain (remainder filled in from reference TRBV5-5 and TRBJ1-1): DAGVTQSPTHLIKTRGQQVTLRCSPISGHKSVSWYQQVLGQGPQFIFQYYEKEERGRGNFPDRFSARQFPNYSSELNVNALLLGDSALYLCASSLTQDTEAFFGQGTRLTVV.

The chain employs TRBV4-1 and TRBJ1-6; D is unresolved. In germline, CDR1 is MGHRA, CDR2 YSYEKL. The CDR3 loop spans 15 amino acids. Deletions cut 1 base from V and 8 bases from J, with 12 bases between. The CDR3: CASSQVEGRDSPLHF. The CDR3 DNA is TGCGCCAGCAGCCAAGTGGAAGGGAGGGATTCACCCCTCCACTTT.

At least ten counts were recorded for this clone. DNA of the CDR3: TGTGCCAGCAGTTCCCGGGGGACTAGCGAAGAGACCCAGTACTTC. It specifies CASSSRGTSEETQYF. V gene TRBV28 combines with J gene TRBJ2-5; 10 bases are a match to TRBD2. CDR1 and CDR2 (germline): MDHEN, SYDVKM. The CDR3 covers 15 residues. V trimming: 4 bases; J trimming: 3 bases; junction bases outside the gene matches: 5.

This clone was detected many times. The rearrangement uses TRBV6-1 and TRBJ1-3; D not resolved. Trimming shortened V by 5 bases and J by 2 bases, and 10 bases separated the two germline ends. Per the germline V gene, CDR1 is MNHNS and CDR2 is SASEGT. The CDR3 sequence is 14 residues long. CDR3 sequence: CASSTLLAGNTIYF. The CDR3 bases are TGTGCCAGCAGTACCTTACTGGCTGGAAACACCATATATTTT.

The gene calls are TRBV7-2 and TRBJ1-3; D possibly corresponds to TRBD1 (5 bases). Deletions cut 2 bases from V and 0 bases from J, with 11 bases between. Germline CDR1 reads SGHTA; CDR2 reads FQGNSA. CDR3 length: 16 amino acids. The CDR3 region is CASSLMSGHSGNTIYF. The CDR3 DNA is TGTGCCAGCAGCTTAATGTCAGGGCACTCTGGAAACACCATATATTTT.

This clone occurred many times. The rearrangement uses TRBV11-2 and TRBJ1-4; unclear D gene. Trimming took off 5 bases at V and 7 bases at J, with 8 bases between the two ends. Germline V CDR1 and CDR2: SGHAT, FQNNGV. The CDR3 runs 12 residues. The CDR3 coding sequence is TGTGCCAGCAGCCTACAGAGTGAAAAACTGTTTTTT. Translation: CASSLQSEKLFF.